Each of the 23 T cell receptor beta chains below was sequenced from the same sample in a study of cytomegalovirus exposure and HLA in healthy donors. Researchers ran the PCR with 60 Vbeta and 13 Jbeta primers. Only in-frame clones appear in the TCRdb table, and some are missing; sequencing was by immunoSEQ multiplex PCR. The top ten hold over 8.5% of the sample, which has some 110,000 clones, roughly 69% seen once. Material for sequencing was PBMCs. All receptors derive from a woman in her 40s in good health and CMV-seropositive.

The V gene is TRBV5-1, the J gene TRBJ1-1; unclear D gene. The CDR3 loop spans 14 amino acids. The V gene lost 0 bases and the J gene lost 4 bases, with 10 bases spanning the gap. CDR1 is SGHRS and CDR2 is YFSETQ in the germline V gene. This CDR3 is CASSLDVGGTEAFF. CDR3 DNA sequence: TGCGCCAGCAGCTTGGACGTTGGCGGCACTGAAGCTTTCTTT. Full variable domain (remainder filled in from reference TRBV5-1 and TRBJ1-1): KAGVTQTPRYLIKTRGQQVTLSCSPISGHRSVSWYQQTPGQGLQFLFEYFSETQRNKGNFPGRFSGRQFSNSRSEMNVSTLELGDSALYLCASSLDVGGTEAFFGQGTRLTVV.

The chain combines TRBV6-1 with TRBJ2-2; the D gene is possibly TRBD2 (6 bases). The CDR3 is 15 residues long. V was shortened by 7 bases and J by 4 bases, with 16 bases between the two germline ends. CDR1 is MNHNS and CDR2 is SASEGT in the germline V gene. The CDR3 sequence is CASKGQGGTTGELFF. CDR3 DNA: TGTGCCAGCAAAGGGCAGGGAGGAACCACCGGGGAGCTGTTTTTT.

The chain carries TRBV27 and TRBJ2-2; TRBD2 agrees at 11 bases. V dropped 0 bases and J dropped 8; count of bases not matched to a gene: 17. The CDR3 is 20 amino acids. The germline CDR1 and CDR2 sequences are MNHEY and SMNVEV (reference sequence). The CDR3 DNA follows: TGTGCCAGCAGTTTATCGATACCTGTAGCGGGAGGGCCAGCGTCGGGGGAGCTGTTTTTT. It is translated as CASSLSIPVAGGPASGELFF.

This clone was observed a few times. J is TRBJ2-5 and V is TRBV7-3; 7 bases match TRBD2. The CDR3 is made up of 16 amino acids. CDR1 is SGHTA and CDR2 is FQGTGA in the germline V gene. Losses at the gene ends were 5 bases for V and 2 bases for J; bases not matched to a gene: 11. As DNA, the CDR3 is TGTGCCAGCAGCCTCGGGACTAACCCCAAACAAGAGACCCAGTACTTC. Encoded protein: CASSLGTNPKQETQYF.

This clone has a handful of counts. This chain's CDR3 is CASSAGRGRSYEQYF. As DNA, the CDR3 is TGTGCCAGCAGTGCGGGGAGGGGCCGATCCTACGAGCAGTACTTC. The genes are TRBV5-5 and TRBJ2-5, with 7 bases aligning to TRBD2. Judging by the DNA end, TRBJ2-7 fits better; the J call may be wrong. The CDR3 spans 15 residues. The V gene's germline CDR1 is SGHKS and CDR2 YYEKEE (reference sequence).

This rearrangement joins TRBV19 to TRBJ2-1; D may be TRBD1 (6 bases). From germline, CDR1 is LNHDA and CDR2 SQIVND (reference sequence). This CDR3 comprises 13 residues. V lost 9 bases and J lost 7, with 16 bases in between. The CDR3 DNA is TGTGCCAGCGCGCCGGGACATCGGAATGAGCAGTTCTTC. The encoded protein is CASAPGHRNEQFF.

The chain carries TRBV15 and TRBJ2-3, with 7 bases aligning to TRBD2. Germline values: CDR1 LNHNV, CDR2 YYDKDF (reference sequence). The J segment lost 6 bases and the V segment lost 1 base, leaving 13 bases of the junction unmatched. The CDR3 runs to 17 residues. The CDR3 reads CATSRVRGLVPPDTQYF. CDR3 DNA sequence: TGTGCCACCAGCAGAGTTAGAGGACTAGTTCCCCCTGATACGCAGTATTTT.

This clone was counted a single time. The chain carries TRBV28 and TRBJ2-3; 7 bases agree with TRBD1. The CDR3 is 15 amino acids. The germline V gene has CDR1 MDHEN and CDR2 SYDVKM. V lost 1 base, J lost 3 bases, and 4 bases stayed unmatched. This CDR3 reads CASSLSGGETDTQYF. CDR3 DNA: TGTGCCAGCAGTTTATCAGGGGGAGAGACAGATACGCAGTATTTT.

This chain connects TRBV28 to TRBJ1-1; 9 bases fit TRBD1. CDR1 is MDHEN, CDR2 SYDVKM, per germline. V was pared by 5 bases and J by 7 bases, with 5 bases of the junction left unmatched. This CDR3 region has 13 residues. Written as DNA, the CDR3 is TGTGCCAGCAGTCCGGGACAGGGACTTGAAGCTTTCTTT. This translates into CASSPGQGLEAFF. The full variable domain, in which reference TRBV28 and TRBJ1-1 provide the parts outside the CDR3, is DVKVTQSSRYLVKRTGEKVFLECVQDMDHENMFWYRQDPGLGLRLIYFSYDVKMKEKGDIPEGYSVSREKKERFSLILESASTNQTSMYLCASSPGQGLEAFFGQGTRLTVV.

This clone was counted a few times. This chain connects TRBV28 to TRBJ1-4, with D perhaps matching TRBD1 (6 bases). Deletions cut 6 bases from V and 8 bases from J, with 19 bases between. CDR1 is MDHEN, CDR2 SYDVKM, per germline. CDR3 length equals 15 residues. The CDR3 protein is CASSLTEQGLEKLFF. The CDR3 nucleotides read TGTGCCAGCAGCCTTACCGAACAGGGTTTAGAAAAACTGTTTTTT.

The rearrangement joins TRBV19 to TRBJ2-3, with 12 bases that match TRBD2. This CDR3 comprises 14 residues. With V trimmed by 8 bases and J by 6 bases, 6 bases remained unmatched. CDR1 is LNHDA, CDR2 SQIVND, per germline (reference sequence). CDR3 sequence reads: CASARLAGEDTQYF. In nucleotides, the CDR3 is TGTGCCAGTGCCCGACTAGCGGGAGAGGATACGCAGTATTTT.

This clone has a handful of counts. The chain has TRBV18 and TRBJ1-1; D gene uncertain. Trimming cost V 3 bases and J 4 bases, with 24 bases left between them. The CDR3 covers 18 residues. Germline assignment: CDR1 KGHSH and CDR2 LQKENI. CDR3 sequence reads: CASSPPPSRLRLATEAFF. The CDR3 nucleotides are TGTGCCAGCTCACCCCCCCCAAGCAGGCTACGGCTGGCCACTGAAGCTTTCTTT.

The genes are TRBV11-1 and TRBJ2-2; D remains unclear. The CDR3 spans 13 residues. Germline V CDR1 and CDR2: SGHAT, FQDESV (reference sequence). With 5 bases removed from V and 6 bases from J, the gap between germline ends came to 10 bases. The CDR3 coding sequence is TGTGCCAGCAGCATCAGAGGTTCCGGGGAGCTGTTTTTT. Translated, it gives CASSIRGSGELFF.

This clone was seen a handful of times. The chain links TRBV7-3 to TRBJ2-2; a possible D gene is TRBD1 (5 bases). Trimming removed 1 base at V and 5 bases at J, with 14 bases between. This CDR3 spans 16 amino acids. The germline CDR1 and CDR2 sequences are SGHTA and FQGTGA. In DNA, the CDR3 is TGTGCCAGCAGCTTAAGTGTTACAGCAGGGACCGGGGAGCTGTTTTTT. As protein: CASSLSVTAGTGELFF.

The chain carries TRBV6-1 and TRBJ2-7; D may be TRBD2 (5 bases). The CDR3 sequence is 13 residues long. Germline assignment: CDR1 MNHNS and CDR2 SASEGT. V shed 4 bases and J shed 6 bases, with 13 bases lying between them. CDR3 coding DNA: TGTGCCAGCAGTGGGGCCGCGGGTGCCGAGCAGTACTTC. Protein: CASSGAAGAEQYF.

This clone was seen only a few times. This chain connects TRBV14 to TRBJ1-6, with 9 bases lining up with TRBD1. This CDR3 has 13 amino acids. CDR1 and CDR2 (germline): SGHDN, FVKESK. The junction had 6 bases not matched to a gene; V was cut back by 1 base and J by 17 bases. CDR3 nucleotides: TGTGCCAGCAGCCAAGCGAGGGGACAGGGATTCCACTTT. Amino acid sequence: CASSQARGQGFHF.

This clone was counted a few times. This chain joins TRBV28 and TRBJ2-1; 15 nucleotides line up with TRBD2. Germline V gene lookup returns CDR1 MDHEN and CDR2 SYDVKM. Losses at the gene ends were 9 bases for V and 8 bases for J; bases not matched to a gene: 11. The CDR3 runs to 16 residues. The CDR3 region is CASKTGGLAGGYEQFF. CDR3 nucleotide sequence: TGTGCCAGTAAGACCGGGGGACTAGCGGGAGGTTATGAGCAGTTCTTC.

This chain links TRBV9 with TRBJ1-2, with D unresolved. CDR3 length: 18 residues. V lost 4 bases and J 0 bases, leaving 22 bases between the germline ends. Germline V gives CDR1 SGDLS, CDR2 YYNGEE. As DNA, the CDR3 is TGTGCCAGCAGCCCAAAAGGGAGTGAGTGGGCCTCTAACTATGGCTACACCTTC. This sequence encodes CASSPKGSEWASNYGYTF. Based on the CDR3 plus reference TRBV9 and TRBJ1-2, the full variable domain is DSGVTQTPKHLITATGQRVTLRCSPRSGDLSVYWYQQSLDQGLQFLIQYYNGEERAKGNILERFSAQQFPDLHSELNLSSLELGDSALYFCASSPKGSEWASNYGYTFGSGTRLTVV.

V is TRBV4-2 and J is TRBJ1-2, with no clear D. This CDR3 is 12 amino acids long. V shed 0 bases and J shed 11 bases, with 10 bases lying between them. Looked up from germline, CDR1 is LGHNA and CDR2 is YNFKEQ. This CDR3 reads CASSQDVAGYTF. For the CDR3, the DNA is TGTGCCAGCAGCCAAGATGTAGCCGGGTACACCTTC.

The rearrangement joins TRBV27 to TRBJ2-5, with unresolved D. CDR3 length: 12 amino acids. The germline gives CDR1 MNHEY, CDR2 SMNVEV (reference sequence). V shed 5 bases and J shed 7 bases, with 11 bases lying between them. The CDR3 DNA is TGTGCCAGCAGTCGCACCGCAGGGACCCAGTACTTC. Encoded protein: CASSRTAGTQYF.

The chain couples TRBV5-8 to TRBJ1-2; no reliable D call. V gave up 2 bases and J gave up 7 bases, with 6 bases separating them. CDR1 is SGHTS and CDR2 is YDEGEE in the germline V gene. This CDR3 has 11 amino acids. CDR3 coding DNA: TGTGCCAGCAGCTTAACTGGTGGCTACACCTTC. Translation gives CASSLTGGYTF. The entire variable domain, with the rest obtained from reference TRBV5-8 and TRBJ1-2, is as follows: EAGVTQSPTHLIKTRGQQATLRCSPISGHTSVYWYQQALGLGLQFLLWYDEGEERNRGNFPPRFSGRQFPNYSSELNVNALELEDSALYLCASSLTGGYTFGSGTRLTVV.

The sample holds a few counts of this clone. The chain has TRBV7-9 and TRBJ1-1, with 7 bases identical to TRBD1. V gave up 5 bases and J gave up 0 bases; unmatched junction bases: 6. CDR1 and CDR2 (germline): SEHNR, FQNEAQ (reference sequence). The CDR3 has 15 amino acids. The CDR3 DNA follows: TGTGCCAGCAGCCCAAGGACAGGTTTGAACACTGAAGCTTTCTTT. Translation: CASSPRTGLNTEAFF.

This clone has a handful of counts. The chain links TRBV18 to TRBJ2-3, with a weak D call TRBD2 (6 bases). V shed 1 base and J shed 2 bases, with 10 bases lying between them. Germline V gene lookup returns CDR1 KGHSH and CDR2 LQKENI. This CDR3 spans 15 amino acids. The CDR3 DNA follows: TGTGCCAGCTCACCACTAGCGGAGATCACAGATACGCAGTATTTT. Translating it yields CASSPLAEITDTQYF.